The T cell receptor (beta chain) described here comes from a study of blood T cell repertoires in COVID-19. The CDR3 runs to 17 residues. The V segment lost 0 bases and the J segment 5 bases; nucleotides outside the gene matches: 12. CDR1 SGHRS and CDR2 YFSETQ come from the germline V gene. Authors' data handling: Cell counts per sample came from amplifying reference gene primers. Profiled with immunoSEQ multiplex PCR; TCRdb holds only in-frame clones, not every one. The V and J calls and clone size come from that table; D and trimming were worked out from the DNA. Of about 350,000 clones in the sample, roughly 87% were seen once.

The chain uses TRBV5-1 and TRBJ1-2; the match to TRBD1 covers 8 bases. Sequencing input: peripheral blood. This TCR derives from a man in his thirties or forties with COVID-19, enrolled during active disease. CDR3 DNA sequence: TGCGCCAGCAGCTTGGATGCAGGGGGCGATGGAACTTATGGCTACACCTTC. Its translation: CASSLDAGGDGTYGYTF.